This T cell receptor beta chain was captured by sequencing in a study of molecular identifiers for immune sequencing clone quantification. This clonotype was seen ten or more times. TCR libraries were built in bulk with a published protocol and specific TCR primers. MiXCR was run by TCRdb on the PCR reads, yielding one entry per CDR3 protein. Of 460,000 or so distinct CDR3 sequences in the sample, roughly 23% were seen once. This CDR3 has 15 residues. J lost 5 bases, V lost 3 bases, and 4 bases had no gene match. The V gene's germline CDR1 is SGHVS and CDR2 FNYEAQ. The sequence was collected from a human donor in good health. Some libraries in this study had Jurkat cell RNA spiked in. The chain carries TRBV7-6 and TRBJ1-6, with TRBD1 matching over 7 bases. Material for sequencing was naive CD8+ T cells from blood, with Jurkat cell RNA spiked in. This sample's subset: FACS-sorted CD8+CD4-CCR7+CD45RA+ naive T cells. The CDR3 here is CASSFGQDHNSPLHF. In nucleotides, the CDR3 is TGTGCCAGCAGCTTTGGACAGGACCATAATTCACCCCTCCACTTT.